This T cell receptor (beta chain) originates from a study of shared clonotypes between healthy human individuals. Concerning this clone itself: What it binds is not known.

Notes on the study in general: Researchers sampled blood only, noting tissue repertoires likely differ.

This table comes from immunoSEQ multiplex PCR, and its TCRdb copy is limited to in-frame clones, with some not included. The sample yields 1.5 million to 2.5 million clones, about 94% seen once. Naive CD8 cells, CD45RO-negative and positively selected for CCR7, excluded terminally differentiated effector memory CD45RA+ cells. The CDR3 contains 16 residues. In germline, CDR1 is MNHEY, CDR2 SVGAGI. Trimming cost V 0 bases and J 0 bases, with 8 bases left between them. This clonotype originated in a man younger than 30 in good health. Material: naive CD8+ T cells sorted from blood. V gene TRBV6-5 combines with J gene TRBJ2-2; D may be TRBD2 (5 bases). In nucleotides, the CDR3 is TGTGCCAGCAGTTACTCGCTCGGGGCGAACACCGGGGAGCTGTTTTTT. Its translation is CASSYSLGANTGELFF.